Listed here is a single T cell receptor beta chain. Its antigen remains unidentified. At one boundary the junction diverges from the germline segment, which might be a read error. Germline V gene sequence: CDR1 SEHNR, CDR2 FQNEAQ (reference sequence). This CDR3 region has 15 residues. Exclusion followed for patients with uncontrolled infection, other autoimmune disease, pregnancy or lactation. Thyroid ultrasound and orbital computed tomography, with clinical symptoms and serum thyroxine and TRAb, informed diagnoses. The data belong to a study of T cells in Graves' hyperthyroidism and ophthalmopathy. Researchers amplified the TCR beta CDR3 regions from RNA transcripts. The TCR CDR3 was amplified in a first-round RT-PCR using the HTBI primer set. In TCRdb, the multiplex PCR reads were re-called with MiXCR into one record per CDR3 protein. The table lists roughly 500,000 distinct CDR3 sequences, under 60% of them singletons.

Findings and limits, study-wide: Most clonotypes expanded in thyroid above 0.001 were likewise present in blood.

What was sequenced was peripheral blood or thyroid tissue (not recorded which). This clonotype was obtained from an adult woman with Graves' disease, either hyperthyroidism or ophthalmopathy (not recorded which). The V gene is TRBV7-9, the J gene TRBJ2-7; TRBD2 aligns across 10 bases. CDR3 nucleotides: TGCGCCAGCAGCCCGTCAGCGGGAGGGCCCTACGAGCAGTACTTC. Translated: CASSPSAGGPYEQYF. Supplemented by reference TRBV7-9 and TRBJ2-7, the full variable domain reads DTGVSQNPRHKITKRGQNVTFRCDPISEHNRLYWYRQTLGQGPEFLTYFQNEAQLEKSRLLSDRFSAERPKGSFSTLEIQRTEQGDSAMYLCASSPSAGGPYEQYFGPGTRLTVT.